These T cell receptor beta chains were read from a single sample in a study of blood T cell repertoires in COVID-19. Clones were sequenced by immunoSEQ multiplex PCR, and TCRdb holds only the in-frame ones, with some missing. The table records some 110,000 clones, approximately 85% of them present only once. The sequenced sample consisted of peripheral blood. All receptors come from a man aged 35-49 years with acute or convalescent COVID-19. Both conserved end residues are part of each CDR3. The order of the fields is clone size, J gene, V gene, D gene, CDR3 DNA, CDR3 protein. A D gene is named only where the DNA matches it firmly. Some rows mark clone size as missing; the rest say once, few, many or name a class of expanded clone.

>few|TRBJ1-2|TRBV7-9|TRBD1
TGTGCCAGCAGCTTAGAAAGGGGGACAGGGGCAAGCGGCTACACCTTC
CASSLERGTGASGYTF
>-|TRBJ2-7|TRBV7-2|TRBD2
TGTGCCAGCAGCATGACTAGCGGAGTATACGAGCAGTACTTC
CASSMTSGVYEQYF
>-|TRBJ2-7|TRBV19|TRBD1
TGTGCCACGGGGACAGTCTACGAGCAGTACTTC
CATGTVYEQYF
>-|TRBJ1-1|TRBV5-1|TRBD1
TGCGCCAGCAGCGCAATGTCAGGGGGCGCGAGCACTGAAGCTTTCTTT
CASSAMSGGASTEAFF
>-|TRBJ2-2|TRBV11-2|TRBD1
TGTGCCAGCAGCTCCGCCGGGACAGAGAACACCGGGGAGCTGTTTTTT
CASSSAGTENTGELFF
>-|TRBJ2-3|TRBV11-2|-
TGTGCCAGCAGCCCGGGACAGGGACTAGCGACAGATACGCAGTATTTT
CASSPGQGLATDTQYF
>few|TRBJ2-7|TRBV6-6|-
TGTGCCAGCAGTTACTCTGGAGGCGGGATCCGTTACGAGCAGTACTTC
CASSYSGGGIRYEQYF
>-|TRBJ1-2|TRBV3-1/TRBV3-2|-
TGTGCCAGCAGCCAAGAAGGGAGTAGAGGCTACACCTTC
CASSQEGSRGYTF
>-|TRBJ1-5|TRBV28|TRBD1
TGTGCCAGCAGTCCCTGGACAGGGGGCAATCAGCCCCAGCATTTT
CASSPWTGGNQPQHF
>-|TRBJ1-2|TRBV4-1|-
TGCGCCAGCAGCCAACCCGACAGGTATTACTATGGCTACACCTTC
CASSQPDRYYYGYTF
>-|TRBJ1-6|TRBV6-5|TRBD1
TGTGCCAGCAGTCTCCGGGACAGGCTTAATTCACCCCTCCACTTT
CASSLRDRLNSPLHF
>-|TRBJ2-3|TRBV7-3|TRBD2
TGTGCCAGCAGCTTTGGCGGGAGAGAGACAGATACGCAGTATTTT
CASSFGGRETDTQYF
>-|TRBJ1-5|TRBV28|-
TGTGCCAGCAGTCAAGGAGGACAGCCCCAGCATTTT
CASSQGGQPQHF
>-|TRBJ1-1|TRBV10-3|-
TGTGCCATCAGTGAGTCGATGGCAGGGGTAACTGAAGCTTTCTTT
CAISESMAGVTEAFF
>-|TRBJ2-5|TRBV7-9|TRBD1
TGTGCCAGCAGCTCGTGGGGGACAGGCGGAGAGACCCAGTACTTC
CASSSWGTGGETQYF
>-|TRBJ2-6|TRBV11-2|-
TGTGCCAGCAGCGGGGAGTCCCTATACTTTGGGGCCAACGTCCTGACTTTC
CASSGESLYFGANVLTF
>-|TRBJ2-3|TRBV5-1|TRBD2
TGCGCCAGCAGCTTCGGGAGGGCCGGCACAGATACGCAGTATTTT
CASSFGRAGTDTQYF
>few|TRBJ1-5|TRBV27|TRBD1
TGTGCCAGCAGTGACAGGGGGCCGGTTCAGCCCCAGCATTTT
CASSDRGPVQPQHF
>-|TRBJ2-1|TRBV10-3|TRBD2
TGTGCCATCAGCGCTAGCGGGGGGGTTTACAATGAGCAGTTCTTC
CAISASGGVYNEQFF
>-|TRBJ1-2|TRBV12-5|TRBD1
TGTGCTAGTGGCTGGGCGACAGGGGAGGATGGCTACACCTTC
CASGWATGEDGYTF
>-|TRBJ1-5|TRBV19|-
TGTGCCAGTAGTATAGACCCCCCTAGACCGTATAGCAATCAGCCCCAGCATTTT
CASSIDPPRPYSNQPQHF